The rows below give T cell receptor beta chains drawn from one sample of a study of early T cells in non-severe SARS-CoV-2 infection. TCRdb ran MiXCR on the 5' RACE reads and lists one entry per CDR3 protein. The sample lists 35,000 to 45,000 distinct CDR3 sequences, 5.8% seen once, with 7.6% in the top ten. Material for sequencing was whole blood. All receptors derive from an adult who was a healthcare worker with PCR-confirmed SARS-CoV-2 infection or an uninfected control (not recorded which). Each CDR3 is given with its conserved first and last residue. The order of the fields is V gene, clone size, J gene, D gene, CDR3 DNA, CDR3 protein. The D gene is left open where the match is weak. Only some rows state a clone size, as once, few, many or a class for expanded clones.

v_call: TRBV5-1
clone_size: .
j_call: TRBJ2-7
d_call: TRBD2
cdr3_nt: TGCGCCAGCGCTCCGGAGGCGGGGGGGACCTACGAGCAGTACTTC
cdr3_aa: CASAPEAGGTYEQYF

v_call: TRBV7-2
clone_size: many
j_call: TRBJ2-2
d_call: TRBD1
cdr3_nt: TGTGCCAGCCGGGAAAACAGGGGGGCGCGCACCGGGGAGCTGTTTTTT
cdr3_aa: CASRENRGARTGELFF

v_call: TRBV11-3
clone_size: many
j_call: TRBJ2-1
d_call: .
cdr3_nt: TGTGCCAGCAGCTTCGACGGGGCGATAAACAATGAGCAGTTCTTC
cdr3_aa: CASSFDGAINNEQFF

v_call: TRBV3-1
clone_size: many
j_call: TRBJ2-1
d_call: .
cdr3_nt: TGTGCCAGCAGCCAAGATAGTAGCACGTGGCGGAAGGGGAAAATGAATGAGCAGTTCTTC
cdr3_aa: CASSQDSSTWRKGKMNEQFF

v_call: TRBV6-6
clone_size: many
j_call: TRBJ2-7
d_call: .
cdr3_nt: TGTGCCAGCAGTTACTCCGGGGACTCCTACGAGCAGTACTTC
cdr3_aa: CASSYSGDSYEQYF

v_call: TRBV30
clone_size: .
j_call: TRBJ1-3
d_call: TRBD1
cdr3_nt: TGTGCCTGGAGGCGGACAGGGGCTGGAAACACCATATATTTT
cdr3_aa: CAWRRTGAGNTIYF

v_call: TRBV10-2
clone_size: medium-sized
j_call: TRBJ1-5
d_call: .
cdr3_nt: TGCGCCAGCAGTGAGTCACCGGGAAATAGCAATCAGCCCCAGCATTTT
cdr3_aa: CASSESPGNSNQPQHF

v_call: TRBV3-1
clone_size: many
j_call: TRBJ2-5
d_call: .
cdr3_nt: TGTGCCAGCAGCCATAGTGGGGAGACCCAGTACTTC
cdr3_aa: CASSHSGETQYF

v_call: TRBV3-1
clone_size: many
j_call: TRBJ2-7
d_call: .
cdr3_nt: TGTGCCAGCAGCCGGAGGGAGGTGAGCTCCTACGAGCAGTACTTC
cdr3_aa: CASSRREVSSYEQYF

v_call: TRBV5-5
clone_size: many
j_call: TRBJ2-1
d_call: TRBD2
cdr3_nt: TGTGCCAGCAGGCCACATCTAGCGGGAGATCCCGATGAGCAGTTCTTC
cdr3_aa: CASRPHLAGDPDEQFF

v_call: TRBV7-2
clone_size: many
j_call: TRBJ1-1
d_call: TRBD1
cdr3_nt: TGTGCCAGCAGCTTATTAAGGGGGCGGCTGAACACTGAAGCTTTCTTT
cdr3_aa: CASSLLRGRLNTEAFF

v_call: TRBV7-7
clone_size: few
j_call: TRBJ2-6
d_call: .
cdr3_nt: TGTGCCAGCAGCCGCGGACAGTCCGTGTCTGGGGCCAACGTCCTGACTTTC
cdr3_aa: CASSRGQSVSGANVLTF

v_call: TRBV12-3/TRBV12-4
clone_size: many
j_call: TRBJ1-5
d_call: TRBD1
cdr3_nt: TGTGCCAGCACCTCAGGGGGTCAGCCCCAGCATTTT
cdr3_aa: CASTSGGQPQHF

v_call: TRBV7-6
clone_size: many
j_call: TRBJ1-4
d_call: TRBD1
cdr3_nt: TGTGCCAGCAGCGCCACCGCCGGGACAGCCTTTAATGAAAAACTGTTTTTT
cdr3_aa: CASSATAGTAFNEKLFF

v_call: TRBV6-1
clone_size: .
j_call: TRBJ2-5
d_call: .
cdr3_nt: TGTGCCAGCAGTGAAGCGGGGGTGGAGACCCAGTACTTC
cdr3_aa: CASSEAGVETQYF

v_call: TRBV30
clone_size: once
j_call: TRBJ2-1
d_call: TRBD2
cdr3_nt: TGTGCCTGGAGTGTACGGGAGGATGAGCAGTTCTTC
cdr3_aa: CAWSVREDEQFF

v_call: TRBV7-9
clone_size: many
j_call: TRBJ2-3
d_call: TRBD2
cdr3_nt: TGTGCCAGCAGCTTCGCGGGAGCGGATACGCAGTATTTT
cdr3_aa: CASSFAGADTQYF

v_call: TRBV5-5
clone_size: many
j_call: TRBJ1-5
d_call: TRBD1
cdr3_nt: TGTGCCAGCAGCTTCAGACAGGGCGGTCAGCCCCAGCATTTT
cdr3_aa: CASSFRQGGQPQHF

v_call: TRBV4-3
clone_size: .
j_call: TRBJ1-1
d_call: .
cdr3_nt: TGCGCCCCGTATCTTAGCACTGAAGCTTTCTTT
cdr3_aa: CAPYLSTEAFF

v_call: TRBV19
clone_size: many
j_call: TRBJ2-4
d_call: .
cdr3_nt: TGTGCCAGTACCGTGGGGGGCGGACTAGAGCTTCAGTACTTC
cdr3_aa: CASTVGGGLELQYF

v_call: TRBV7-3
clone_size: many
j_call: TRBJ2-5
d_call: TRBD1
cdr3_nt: TGTGCCAGCAGCCGGACAGGGAAAGAGACCCAGTACTTC
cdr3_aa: CASSRTGKETQYF

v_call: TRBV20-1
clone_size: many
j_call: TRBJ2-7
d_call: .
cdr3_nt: TGCAGTGCTAGAGTTAGTTACGAGCAGTACTTC
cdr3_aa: CSARVSYEQYF

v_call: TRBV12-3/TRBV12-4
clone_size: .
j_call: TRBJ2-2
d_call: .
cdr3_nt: TGTGCCAGCAGTCCGGACCCTCCCGGGGAGCTGTTTTTT
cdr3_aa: CASSPDPPGELFF

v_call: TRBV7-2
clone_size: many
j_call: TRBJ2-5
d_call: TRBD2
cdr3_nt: TGTGCCAGCAGCTCCCGGACTAGCGGGACCCAGTACTTC
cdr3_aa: CASSSRTSGTQYF

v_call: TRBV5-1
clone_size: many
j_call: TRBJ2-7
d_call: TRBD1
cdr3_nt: TGCGCCAGCAGCCGGGACAGCCTCTCCTACGAGCAGTACTTC
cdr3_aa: CASSRDSLSYEQYF

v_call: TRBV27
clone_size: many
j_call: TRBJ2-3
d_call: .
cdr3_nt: TGTGCCAGCAGTTTAAGGGCAGGGCGTTTTGCAGATACGCAGTATTTT
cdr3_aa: CASSLRAGRFADTQYF

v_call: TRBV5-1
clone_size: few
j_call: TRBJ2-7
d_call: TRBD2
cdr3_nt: TGCGCCAGCGGCCCCTCTCGACTAGCGGGGGTCTCCTACGAGCAGTACTTC
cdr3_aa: CASGPSRLAGVSYEQYF

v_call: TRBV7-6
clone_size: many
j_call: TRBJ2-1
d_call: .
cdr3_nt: TGTGCCAGCAGCTCCTCTTATGGCGGAGGCCTGGGCAATGAGCAGTTCTTC
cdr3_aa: CASSSSYGGGLGNEQFF

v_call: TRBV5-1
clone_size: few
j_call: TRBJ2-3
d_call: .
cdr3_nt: TGCGCCAGCAGCTTGTTAGCTTGGACAGAGGGCACAGATACGCAGTATTTT
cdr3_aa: CASSLLAWTEGTDTQYF

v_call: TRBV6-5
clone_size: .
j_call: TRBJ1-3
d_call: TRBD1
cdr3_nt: TGTGCCAGCAGTTACTCGACAGGGGCTGGAAACACCATATATTTT
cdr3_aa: CASSYSTGAGNTIYF

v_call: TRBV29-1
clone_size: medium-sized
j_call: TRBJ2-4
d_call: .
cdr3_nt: TGCAGCGTTGAAGGGGGAGAAAACATTCAGTACTTC
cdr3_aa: CSVEGGENIQYF

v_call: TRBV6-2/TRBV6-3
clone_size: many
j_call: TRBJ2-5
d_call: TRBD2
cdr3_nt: TGTGCCACCGATCCTAGCGGGGGGCCGAGAGAGACCCAGTACTTC
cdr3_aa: CATDPSGGPRETQYF

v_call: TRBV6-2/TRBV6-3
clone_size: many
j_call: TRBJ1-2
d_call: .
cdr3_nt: TGTGCCAGCAGTTACCTCACGGGTCCGGTTGGCTACACCTTC
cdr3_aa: CASSYLTGPVGYTF

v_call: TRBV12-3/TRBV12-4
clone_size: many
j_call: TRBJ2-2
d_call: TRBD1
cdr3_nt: TGTGCCAGCAGCCCCGGGACAGATTACACCGGGGAGCTGTTTTTT
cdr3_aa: CASSPGTDYTGELFF

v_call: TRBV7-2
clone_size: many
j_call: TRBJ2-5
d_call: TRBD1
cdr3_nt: TGTGCCAGCAGCCCAAGACAGGGGCAAGAGACCCAGTACTTC
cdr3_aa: CASSPRQGQETQYF

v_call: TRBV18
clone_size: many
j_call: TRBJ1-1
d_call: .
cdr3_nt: TGTGCCAGCTCACCAACTTTTGCCCGCACTGAAGCTTTCTTT
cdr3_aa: CASSPTFARTEAFF

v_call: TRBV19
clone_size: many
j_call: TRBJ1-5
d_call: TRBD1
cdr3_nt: TGTGCCAGTACCTTCGTGGGACAGTTTCGTGGCAATCAGCCCCAGCATTTT
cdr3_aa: CASTFVGQFRGNQPQHF

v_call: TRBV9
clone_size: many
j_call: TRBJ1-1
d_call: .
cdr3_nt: TGTGCCAGCAGCGTAGGACCCCGAGCAGTGAACACTGAAGCTTTCTTT
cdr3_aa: CASSVGPRAVNTEAFF

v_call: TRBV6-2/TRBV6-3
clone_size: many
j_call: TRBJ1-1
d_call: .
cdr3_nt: TGTGCCAGCAGGACAAGAATAACGACGAACACTGAAGCTTTCTTT
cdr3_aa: CASRTRITTNTEAFF

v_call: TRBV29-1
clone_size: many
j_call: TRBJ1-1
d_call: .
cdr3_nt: TGCAGCGTTGCTTACGGAGGGAACACTGAAGCTTTCTTT
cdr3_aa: CSVAYGGNTEAFF

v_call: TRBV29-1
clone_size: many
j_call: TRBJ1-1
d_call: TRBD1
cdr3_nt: TGCAGCGTTCGCCACAGGGGGCTGAACACTGAAGCTTTCTTT
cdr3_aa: CSVRHRGLNTEAFF

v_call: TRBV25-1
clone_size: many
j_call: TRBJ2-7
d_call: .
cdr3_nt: TGTGCCAGCAGTCTCAAGGACGAGCAGTACTTC
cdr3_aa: CASSLKDEQYF

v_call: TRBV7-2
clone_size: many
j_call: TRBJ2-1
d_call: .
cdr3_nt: TGTGCCAGCAGCTTACTAGGAGCCGAGCAGTTCTTC
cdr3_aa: CASSLLGAEQFF

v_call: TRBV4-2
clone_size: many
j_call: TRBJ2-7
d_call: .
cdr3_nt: TGTGCCAGCAGCCGCCCCGAGGGCTCCTACGAGCAGTACTTC
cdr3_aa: CASSRPEGSYEQYF

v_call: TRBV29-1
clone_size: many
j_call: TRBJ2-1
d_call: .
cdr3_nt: TGCAGCGTTGAAGGGCTGGACGAATACAACAATGAGCAGTTCTTC
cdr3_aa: CSVEGLDEYNNEQFF

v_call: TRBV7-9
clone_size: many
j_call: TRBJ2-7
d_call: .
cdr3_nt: TGTGCCAGCAGCGCCGGCGAGGAGCAGTACTTC
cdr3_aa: CASSAGEEQYF

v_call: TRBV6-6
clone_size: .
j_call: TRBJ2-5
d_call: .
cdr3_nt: TGTGCCAGCACCCCCCGGGACCCCTGGACCCAGTACTTC
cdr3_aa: CASTPRDPWTQYF

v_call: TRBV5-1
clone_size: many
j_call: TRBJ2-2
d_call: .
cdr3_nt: TGCGCCAGCAGCTTGGAGGGTCCTTTGGGGGAGCTGTTTTTT
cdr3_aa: CASSLEGPLGELFF

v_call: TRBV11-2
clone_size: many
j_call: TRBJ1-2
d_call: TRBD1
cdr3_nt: TGTGCCAGCAGCTTCGGGACAGCTCCGAACTATGGCTACACCTTC
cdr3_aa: CASSFGTAPNYGYTF

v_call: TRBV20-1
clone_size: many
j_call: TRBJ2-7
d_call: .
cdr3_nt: TGCAGTGCTAGAGAGTCCCTTTTTTTGCGGGAGCAGTACTTC
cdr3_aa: CSARESLFLREQYF

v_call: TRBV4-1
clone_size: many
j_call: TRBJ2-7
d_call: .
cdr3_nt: TGCGCCAGCAGCCCCTTAGAGACAGAGTACGAGCAGTACTTC
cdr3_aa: CASSPLETEYEQYF